Presented here are 14 T cell receptor beta chains from one specimen sequenced in a study of CD8 T cells in Susac syndrome. When the RNA was reverse transcribed, random hexamers were used with an input of roughly 0.5 to 1 ug. TCRdb reprocessed the immunoSEQ multiplex PCR reads via MiXCR and lists one record per CDR3 protein. The sample has hundreds of thousands of distinct CDR3 sequences, around nine tenths seen once; the top ten hold around 0.18%. Sequenced input: CD8+ T cells from PBMCs. All receptors come from a human donor with multiple sclerosis.

The chain employs TRBV4-1 and TRBJ2-7; TRBD1 agrees at 7 bases. Germline loops: CDR1 MGHRA, CDR2 YSYEKL. The CDR3 extends over 14 amino acids. The V segment lost 3 bases and the J segment 1 base; nucleotides outside the gene matches: 3. The CDR3 is CASSQIRGSYEQYF. CDR3 DNA: TGCGCCAGCAGCCAGATCAGGGGGTCCTACGAGCAGTACTTC.

This chain connects TRBV9 to TRBJ2-5; D gene unclear. The CDR3 contains 14 residues. Germline values: CDR1 SGDLS, CDR2 YYNGEE. Trimming took 4 bases from V and 2 from J, leaving 12 bases between them. The CDR3 DNA reads as TGTGCCAGCAGCCCCTCGAAGTGGCAAGAGACCCAGTACTTC. Residues: CASSPSKWQETQYF.

The genes are TRBV30 and TRBJ2-7; D unresolved. CDR3 length equals 10 residues. CDR1 is GTSNPN, CDR2 SVGIG, per germline (reference sequence). V gave up 1 base and J gave up 6 bases, with 4 bases separating them. The CDR3 coding sequence is TGTGCCTGGAGTGAGGGCGAGCAGTACTTC. The encoded protein is CAWSEGEQYF.

The chain joins TRBV29-1 to TRBJ2-1, with D perhaps assigned TRBD1 or TRBD2 (6 bases each). The CDR3 length is 16 residues. The germline gives CDR1 SQVTM, CDR2 ANQGSEA. Trimming left V 1 base short and J 6 bases short, with 19 bases between. The CDR3 DNA sequence: TGCAGCGTTGAAGGGGTGTGGGGGGCCAGGTCCAATGAGCAGTTCTTC. Amino acid sequence: CSVEGVWGARSNEQFF.

The chain is built from TRBV15 and TRBJ2-6; no reliable D call. The CDR3 length is 16 residues. CDR1 is LNHNV and CDR2 is YYDKDF in the germline V gene (reference sequence). The V end was cut by 0 bases, the J end by 5 bases, with 11 bases between. The chain's CDR3 is CATSREGSLRANVLTF. The CDR3, as DNA: TGTGCCACCAGCAGAGAGGGCAGTCTCAGGGCCAACGTCCTGACTTTC.

V and J are TRBV7-6 and TRBJ2-7; D may be TRBD2 (7 bases). The germline V gene encodes CDR1 SGHVS and CDR2 FNYEAQ. The CDR3 contains 15 residues. Trimming removed 5 bases at V and 7 bases at J, with 21 bases between. The chain's CDR3 is CASSPTVGAGVEQYF. In nucleotides, the CDR3 is TGTGCCAGCAGCCCGACCGTGGGGGCGGGGGTAGAGCAGTACTTC.

V usage is TRBV20-1 and J usage is TRBJ1-1; tentatively, D is TRBD1 (6 bases). Trimming took off 3 bases at V and 1 base at J, with 9 bases between the two ends. The CDR3 consists of 13 residues. Per germline, CDR1 DFQATT and CDR2 SNEGSKA (reference sequence). The CDR3 loop is CSARSRGNTEAFF. CDR3 DNA sequence: TGCAGTGCTAGGTCCAGGGGGAACACTGAAGCTTTCTTT.

This chain joins TRBV3-1 and TRBJ2-7; 10 bases agree with TRBD1. The CDR3 is 16 residues long. The junction had 8 bases not matched to a gene; V was cut back by 3 bases and J by 3 bases. The V gene's germline CDR1 is LGHDT and CDR2 YNNKEL (reference sequence). As DNA, the CDR3 is TGTGCCAGCAGCCACGGCTCGGACAGGGGGAGCTACGAGCAGTACTTC. This sequence encodes CASSHGSDRGSYEQYF.

The rearrangement links TRBV6-5 to TRBJ2-3; 7 bases are shared with TRBD2. V dropped 2 bases and J dropped 6; count of bases not matched to a gene: 11. CDR1 MNHEY and CDR2 SVGAGI come from the germline V gene. The CDR3 has 16 residues. The DNA of the CDR3 is TGTGCCAGCAGTTACGTGGTAGCGGGCCCGCGGGATACGCAGTATTTT. Encoded protein: CASSYVVAGPRDTQYF.

V usage is TRBV6-1 and J usage is TRBJ2-5; D is unclear. Trimming cost V 10 bases and J 2 bases, with 11 bases left between them. The CDR3 runs 12 residues. Per the germline V gene, CDR1 is MNHNS and CDR2 is SASEGT. CDR3: CAIQRPQETQYF. In DNA, the CDR3 is TGTGCCATTCAGAGGCCACAAGAGACCCAGTACTTC.

This sequence joins TRBV20-1 and TRBJ2-3; a weak D match, TRBD2 (5 bases). The CDR3 runs to 15 residues. Germline assignment: CDR1 DFQATT and CDR2 SNEGSKA (reference sequence). The V end was cut by 0 bases, the J end by 2 bases, with 12 bases between. The CDR3 here is CSARDLGSATDTQYF. DNA of the CDR3: TGCAGTGCTAGAGATCTGGGGAGCGCCACAGATACGCAGTATTTT.

The genes are TRBV13 and TRBJ2-1; 12 nucleotides agree with TRBD2. Germline CDR1 PRHDT, CDR2 FYEKMQ (reference sequence). With 1 base clipped from V and 6 bases from J, the junction kept 1 base outside the gene matches. This CDR3 comprises 15 residues. The DNA of the CDR3 is TGTGCCAGCAGCTTAGTACTAGCGGGAGGCAATGAGCAGTTCTTC. Its protein product is CASSLVLAGGNEQFF.

This clonotype was recorded only once. The CDR3 sequence is CASSLELPTSYSFF. The CDR3 nucleotides are TGTGCCAGCAGCTTAGAGTTGCCGACTAGTTATTCATTCTTC. V gene TRBV11-2 combines with J gene TRBJ2-1, with D possibly matching TRBD2 (6 bases). The germline V gene has CDR1 SGHAT and CDR2 FQNNGV. The V end lost 0 bases, the J end lost 16 bases, and 19 bases lay between the germline ends. The CDR3 extends over 14 amino acids. Full variable domain (rest looked up from reference TRBV11-2 and TRBJ2-1): EAGVAQSPRYKIIEKRQSVAFWCNPISGHATLYWYQQILGQGPKLLIQFQNNGVVDDSQLPKDRFSAERLKGVDSTLKIQPAKLEDSAVYLCASSLELPTSYSFFGPGTRLTVL.

V and J are TRBV20-1 and TRBJ2-6; D not certain. V lost 6 bases to trimming and J lost 0 bases, with 9 bases between them. The germline V gene has CDR1 DFQATT and CDR2 SNEGSKA (reference sequence). The CDR3 loop spans 14 amino acids. CDR3 nucleotides: TGCAGTGCCCAGGACGACTCTGGGGCCAACGTCCTGACTTTC. Protein product: CSAQDDSGANVLTF.